A selection of T cell receptor beta chains follows, all from one sample in a study of blood T cell repertoires in COVID-19. The method was immunoSEQ multiplex PCR; TCRdb's version includes in-frame clones alone and lacks a portion of them. The table has about 89,000 clones, about 80% seen once. Specimen: peripheral blood. The receptors come from a woman aged 80 or older with acute or convalescent COVID-19. Each CDR3 is given with its conserved first and last residue. D genes are given only for firm matches.

CDR3aa: CSASSSGGRAGELFF; d_gene: TRBD2; j_gene: TRBJ2-2; v_gene: TRBV20-1
CDR3aa: CASRLRAASSGNTIYF; d_gene: .; j_gene: TRBJ1-3; v_gene: TRBV19
CDR3aa: CASSFTGSNSYEQYF; d_gene: .; j_gene: TRBJ2-7; v_gene: TRBV5-1
CDR3aa: CAWSVLSTEQFF; d_gene: .; j_gene: TRBJ2-1; v_gene: TRBV30
CDR3aa: CASSPVDRTNYGYTF; d_gene: .; j_gene: TRBJ1-2; v_gene: TRBV5-6
CDR3aa: CASSQEPLTANYGYTF; d_gene: .; j_gene: TRBJ1-2; v_gene: TRBV4-1
CDR3aa: CASSRGDSSVPYNEQFF; d_gene: .; j_gene: TRBJ2-1; v_gene: TRBV19
CDR3aa: CASSDRGNYGYTF; d_gene: .; j_gene: TRBJ1-2; v_gene: TRBV2
CDR3aa: CASSQSTDDYEQYF; d_gene: .; j_gene: TRBJ2-7; v_gene: TRBV18
CDR3aa: CASSLVGDRDRDYGYTF; d_gene: TRBD1; j_gene: TRBJ1-2; v_gene: TRBV11-3
CDR3aa: CASSQDRGIFETQYF; d_gene: .; j_gene: TRBJ2-5; v_gene: TRBV14
CDR3aa: CASSAGTPYEQYF; d_gene: .; j_gene: TRBJ2-7; v_gene: TRBV12-3/TRBV12-4
CDR3aa: CASEGDTTGELFF; d_gene: .; j_gene: TRBJ2-2; v_gene: TRBV27
CDR3aa: CASSPQGAFQETQYF; d_gene: .; j_gene: TRBJ2-5; v_gene: TRBV7-2
CDR3aa: CASSLRGGRTNYGYTF; d_gene: .; j_gene: TRBJ1-2; v_gene: TRBV19
CDR3aa: CANPQGAGANVLTF; d_gene: TRBD1; j_gene: TRBJ2-6; v_gene: TRBV2
CDR3aa: CASSQASDTQYF; d_gene: .; j_gene: TRBJ2-3; v_gene: TRBV4-1
CDR3aa: CAWDETGSGNTIYF; d_gene: .; j_gene: TRBJ1-3; v_gene: TRBV30
CDR3aa: CASSFDRAPYEQYF; d_gene: TRBD1; j_gene: TRBJ2-7; v_gene: TRBV6-5
CDR3aa: CASSWKGGVDGYTF; d_gene: .; j_gene: TRBJ1-2; v_gene: TRBV5-4
CDR3aa: CASFGGGNWANVLTF; d_gene: TRBD2; j_gene: TRBJ2-6; v_gene: TRBV19
CDR3aa: CASSQDQTSGYNEQFF; d_gene: TRBD2; j_gene: TRBJ2-1; v_gene: TRBV4-1
CDR3aa: CASMRWLNSPLHF; d_gene: .; j_gene: TRBJ1-6; v_gene: TRBV12-3/TRBV12-4
CDR3aa: CASRPTGIEGYTF; d_gene: .; j_gene: TRBJ1-2; v_gene: TRBV3-1/TRBV3-2
CDR3aa: CSVANYNEQFF; d_gene: .; j_gene: TRBJ2-1; v_gene: TRBV29-1